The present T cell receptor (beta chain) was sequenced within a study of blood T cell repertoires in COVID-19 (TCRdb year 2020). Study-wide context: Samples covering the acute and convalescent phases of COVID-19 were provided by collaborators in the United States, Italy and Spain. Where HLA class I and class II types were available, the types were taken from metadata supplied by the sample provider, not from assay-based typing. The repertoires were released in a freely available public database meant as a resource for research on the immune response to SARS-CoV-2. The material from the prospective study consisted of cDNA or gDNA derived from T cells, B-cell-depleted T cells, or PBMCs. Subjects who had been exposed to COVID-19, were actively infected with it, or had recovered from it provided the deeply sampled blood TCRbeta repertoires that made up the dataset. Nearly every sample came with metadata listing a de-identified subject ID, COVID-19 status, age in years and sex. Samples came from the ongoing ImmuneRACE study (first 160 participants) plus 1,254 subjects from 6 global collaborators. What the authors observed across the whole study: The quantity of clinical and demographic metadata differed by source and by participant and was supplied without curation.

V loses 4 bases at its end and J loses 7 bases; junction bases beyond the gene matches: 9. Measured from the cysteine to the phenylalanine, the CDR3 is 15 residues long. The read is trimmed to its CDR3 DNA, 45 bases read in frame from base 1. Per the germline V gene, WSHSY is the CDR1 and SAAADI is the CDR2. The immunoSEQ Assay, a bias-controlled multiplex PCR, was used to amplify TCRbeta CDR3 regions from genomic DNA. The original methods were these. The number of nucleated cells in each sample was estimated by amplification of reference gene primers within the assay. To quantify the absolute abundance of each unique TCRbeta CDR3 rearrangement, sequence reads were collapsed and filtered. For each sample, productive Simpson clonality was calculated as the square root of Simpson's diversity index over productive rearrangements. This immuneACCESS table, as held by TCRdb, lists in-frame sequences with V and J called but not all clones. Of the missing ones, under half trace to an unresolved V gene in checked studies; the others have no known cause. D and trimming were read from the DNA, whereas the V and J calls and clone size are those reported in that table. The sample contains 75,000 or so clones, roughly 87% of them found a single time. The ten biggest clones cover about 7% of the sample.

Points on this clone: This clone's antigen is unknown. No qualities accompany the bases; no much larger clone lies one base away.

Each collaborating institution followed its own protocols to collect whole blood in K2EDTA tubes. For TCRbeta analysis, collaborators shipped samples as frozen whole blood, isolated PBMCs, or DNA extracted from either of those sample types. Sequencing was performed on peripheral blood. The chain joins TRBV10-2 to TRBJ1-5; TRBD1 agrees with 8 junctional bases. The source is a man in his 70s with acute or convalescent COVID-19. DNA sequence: TGCGCCAGCAGTGTAGGTGCAGGGGGCGAACAGCCCCAGCATTTT. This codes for CASSVGAGGEQPQHF.